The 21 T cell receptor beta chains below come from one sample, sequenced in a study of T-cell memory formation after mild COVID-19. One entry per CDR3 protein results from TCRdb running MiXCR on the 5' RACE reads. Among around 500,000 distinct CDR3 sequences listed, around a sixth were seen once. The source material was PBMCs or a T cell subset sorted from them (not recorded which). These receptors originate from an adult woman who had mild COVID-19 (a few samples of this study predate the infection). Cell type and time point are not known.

The CDR3 region has the DNA TGCGCCAGCACACAGGGACCACACTACGAGCAGTACTTC. It yields the protein CASTQGPHYEQYF. The V and J genes are TRBV5-1 and TRBJ2-7; D possibly corresponds to TRBD1 (6 bases). CDR3 length equals 13 residues. From germline, CDR1 is SGHRS and CDR2 YFSETQ. Trimming stripped 6 bases from V and 3 bases from J, with 13 bases between.

CDR3 DNA sequence: TGTGCCAGCAGCCGTGGGGACAGGGTTTCACCCCTCCACTTT. This codes for CASSRGDRVSPLHF. V is TRBV14 and J is TRBJ1-6; 9 nucleotides line up with TRBD1. CDR1 and CDR2 from the germline V gene are SGHDN and FVKESK. The CDR3 has 14 amino acids. V shed 4 bases, J shed 9 bases, and the junction held 4 bases outside the gene matches.

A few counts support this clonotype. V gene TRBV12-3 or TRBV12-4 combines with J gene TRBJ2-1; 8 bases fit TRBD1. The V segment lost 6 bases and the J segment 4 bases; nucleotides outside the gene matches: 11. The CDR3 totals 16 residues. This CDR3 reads CASSVDRVGNYNEQFF. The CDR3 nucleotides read TGTGCCAGCAGCGTGGACAGGGTCGGGAATTACAATGAGCAGTTCTTC.

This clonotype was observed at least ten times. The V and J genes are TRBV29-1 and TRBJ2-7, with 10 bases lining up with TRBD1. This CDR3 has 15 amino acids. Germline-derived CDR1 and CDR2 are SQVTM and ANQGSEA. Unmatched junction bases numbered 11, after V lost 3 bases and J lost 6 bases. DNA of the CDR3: TGCAGCGTTGAGAGGGGGACAGGGGATGTTAGCGAGCAGTACTTC. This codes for CSVERGTGDVSEQYF.

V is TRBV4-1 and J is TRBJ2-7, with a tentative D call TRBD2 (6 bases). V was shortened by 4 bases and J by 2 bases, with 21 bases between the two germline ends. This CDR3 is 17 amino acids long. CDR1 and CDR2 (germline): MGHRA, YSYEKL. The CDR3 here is CASSLIGGGSIPYEQYF. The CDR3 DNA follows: TGCGCCAGCAGCCTAATCGGGGGAGGAAGCATTCCCTACGAGCAGTACTTC.

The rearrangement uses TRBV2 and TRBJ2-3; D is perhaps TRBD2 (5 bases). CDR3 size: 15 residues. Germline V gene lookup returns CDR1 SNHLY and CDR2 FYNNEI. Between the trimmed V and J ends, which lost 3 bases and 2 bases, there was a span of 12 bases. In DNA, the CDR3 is TGTGCCAGCAGTGAGGGAGAGTTCAACACAGATACGCAGTATTTT. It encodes CASSEGEFNTDTQYF.

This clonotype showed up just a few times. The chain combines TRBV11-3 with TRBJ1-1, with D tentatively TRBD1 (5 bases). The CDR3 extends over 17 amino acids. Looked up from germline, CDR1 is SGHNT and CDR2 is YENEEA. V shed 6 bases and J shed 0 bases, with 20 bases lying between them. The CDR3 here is CASRPALSGTVNTEAFF. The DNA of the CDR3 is TGTGCCAGCAGACCCGCCTTATCCGGGACGGTGAACACTGAAGCTTTCTTT.

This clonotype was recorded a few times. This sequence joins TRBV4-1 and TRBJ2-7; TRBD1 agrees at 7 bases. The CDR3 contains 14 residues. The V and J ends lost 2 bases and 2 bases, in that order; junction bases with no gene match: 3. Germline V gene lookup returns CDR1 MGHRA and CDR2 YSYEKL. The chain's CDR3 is CASSQWDSPYEQYF. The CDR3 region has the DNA TGCGCCAGCAGCCAATGGGACAGTCCCTACGAGCAGTACTTC.

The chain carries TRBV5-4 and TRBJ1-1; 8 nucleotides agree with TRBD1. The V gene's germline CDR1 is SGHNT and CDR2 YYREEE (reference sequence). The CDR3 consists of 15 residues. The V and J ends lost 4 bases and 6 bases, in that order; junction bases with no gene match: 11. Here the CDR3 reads CASSTGGYEAPEAFF. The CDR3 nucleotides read TGTGCCAGCAGCACAGGGGGTTACGAGGCCCCTGAAGCTTTCTTT.

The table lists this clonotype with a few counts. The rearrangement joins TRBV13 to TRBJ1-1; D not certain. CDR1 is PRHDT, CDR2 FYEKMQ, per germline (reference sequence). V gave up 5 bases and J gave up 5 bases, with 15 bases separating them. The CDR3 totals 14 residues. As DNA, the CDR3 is TGTGCCAGCAGCGCAAAATTGAAGTGGACTGAAGCTTTCTTT. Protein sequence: CASSAKLKWTEAFF.

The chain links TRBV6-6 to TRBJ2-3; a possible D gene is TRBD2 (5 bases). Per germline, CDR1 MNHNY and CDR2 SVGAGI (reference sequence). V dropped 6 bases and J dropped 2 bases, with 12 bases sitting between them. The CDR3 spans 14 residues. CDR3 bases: TGTGCCAGCAGGGGTGAGGGTAACACAGATACGCAGTATTTT. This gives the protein CASRGEGNTDTQYF.

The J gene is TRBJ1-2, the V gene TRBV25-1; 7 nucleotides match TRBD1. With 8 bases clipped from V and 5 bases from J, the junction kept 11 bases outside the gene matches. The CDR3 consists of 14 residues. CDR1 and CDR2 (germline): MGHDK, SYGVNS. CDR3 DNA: TGTGCCAGCTCCGGCCAAACAGGGGCTTATGGCTACACCTTC. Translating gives CASSGQTGAYGYTF.

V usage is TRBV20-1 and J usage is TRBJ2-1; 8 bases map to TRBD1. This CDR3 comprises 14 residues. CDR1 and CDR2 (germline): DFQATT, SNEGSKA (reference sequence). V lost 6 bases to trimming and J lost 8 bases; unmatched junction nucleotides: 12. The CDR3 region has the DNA TGCAGTGCCACCCAGGGGGCGGCTTCCGATGAGCAGTTCTTC. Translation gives CSATQGAASDEQFF.

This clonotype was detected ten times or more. The CDR3 DNA reads TGTGCCAGCCTAGACACAGGGTCAGACGAGCAGTACTTC. Amino acid sequence: CASLDTGSDEQYF. This chain joins TRBV6-2 or TRBV6-3 and TRBJ2-7; D perhaps matches TRBD1 (6 bases). Trimming stripped 8 bases from V and 5 bases from J, with 16 bases between. The CDR3 is 13 amino acids. Germline V gene lookup returns CDR1 MNHEY and CDR2 SVGEGT.

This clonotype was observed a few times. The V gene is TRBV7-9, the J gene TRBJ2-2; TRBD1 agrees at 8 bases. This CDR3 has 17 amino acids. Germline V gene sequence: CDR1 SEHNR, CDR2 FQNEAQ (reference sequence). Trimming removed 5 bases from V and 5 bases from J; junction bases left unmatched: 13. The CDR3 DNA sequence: TGTGCCAGCAGCCGGAACCCAAGGACAGGGAAAACCGGGGAGCTGTTTTTT. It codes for CASSRNPRTGKTGELFF.

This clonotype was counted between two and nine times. The DNA for the CDR3 is TGTGCCAGCAGACATAAGGGGGGGGGAGGCAATCAGCCCCAGCATTTT. Its protein is CASRHKGGGGNQPQHF. The chain combines TRBV6-5 with TRBJ1-5, with a possible D match to TRBD1 (6 bases). Germline CDR1 MNHEY, CDR2 SVGAGI. V was shortened by 6 bases and J by 2 bases, with 17 bases between the two germline ends. This CDR3 region has 16 residues.

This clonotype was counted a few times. DNA of the CDR3: TGTGCCAGCAGCTTAGGGACTGTTCTGGGTACGCAGTATTTT. It translates to CASSLGTVLGTQYF. The chain uses TRBV7-2 and TRBJ2-3; TRBD2 might be the D (5 bases). Trimming shortened V by 1 base and J by 8 bases, and 13 bases separated the two germline ends. CDR1 and CDR2 (germline): SGHTA, FQGNSA. CDR3 length equals 14 residues.

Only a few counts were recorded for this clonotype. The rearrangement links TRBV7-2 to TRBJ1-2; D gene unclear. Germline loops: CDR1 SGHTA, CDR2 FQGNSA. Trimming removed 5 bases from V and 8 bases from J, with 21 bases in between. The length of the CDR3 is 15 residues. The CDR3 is CASSPQLVGSGGYTF. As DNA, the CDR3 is TGTGCCAGCAGCCCGCAGTTGGTGGGGTCCGGGGGCTACACCTTC.

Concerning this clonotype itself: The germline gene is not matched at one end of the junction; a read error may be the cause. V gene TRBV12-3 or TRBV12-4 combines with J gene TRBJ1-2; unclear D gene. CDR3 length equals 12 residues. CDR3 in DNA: TGTGCCATCAGTAGGACTAACTATGTCTACACCTTC. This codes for CAISRTNYVYTF.

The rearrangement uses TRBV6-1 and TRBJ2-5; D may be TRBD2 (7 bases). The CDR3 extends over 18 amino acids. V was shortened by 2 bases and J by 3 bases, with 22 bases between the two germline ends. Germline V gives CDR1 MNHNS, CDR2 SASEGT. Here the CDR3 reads CASSEWRGGGFTKETQYF. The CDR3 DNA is TGTGCCAGCAGTGAATGGCGGGGAGGGGGGTTTACCAAAGAGACCCAGTACTTC.

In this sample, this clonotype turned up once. CDR3 bases: TGTGCCAGCAGCCCTCCGACAGCTGGGGCCAACGTCCTGACTTTC. It encodes CASSPPTAGANVLTF. V is TRBV7-3 and J is TRBJ2-6, with TRBD1 as a possible D gene (5 bases). Trimming cost V 5 bases and J 2 bases, with 10 bases left between them. Germline values: CDR1 SGHTA, CDR2 FQGTGA. The CDR3 length is 15 residues.